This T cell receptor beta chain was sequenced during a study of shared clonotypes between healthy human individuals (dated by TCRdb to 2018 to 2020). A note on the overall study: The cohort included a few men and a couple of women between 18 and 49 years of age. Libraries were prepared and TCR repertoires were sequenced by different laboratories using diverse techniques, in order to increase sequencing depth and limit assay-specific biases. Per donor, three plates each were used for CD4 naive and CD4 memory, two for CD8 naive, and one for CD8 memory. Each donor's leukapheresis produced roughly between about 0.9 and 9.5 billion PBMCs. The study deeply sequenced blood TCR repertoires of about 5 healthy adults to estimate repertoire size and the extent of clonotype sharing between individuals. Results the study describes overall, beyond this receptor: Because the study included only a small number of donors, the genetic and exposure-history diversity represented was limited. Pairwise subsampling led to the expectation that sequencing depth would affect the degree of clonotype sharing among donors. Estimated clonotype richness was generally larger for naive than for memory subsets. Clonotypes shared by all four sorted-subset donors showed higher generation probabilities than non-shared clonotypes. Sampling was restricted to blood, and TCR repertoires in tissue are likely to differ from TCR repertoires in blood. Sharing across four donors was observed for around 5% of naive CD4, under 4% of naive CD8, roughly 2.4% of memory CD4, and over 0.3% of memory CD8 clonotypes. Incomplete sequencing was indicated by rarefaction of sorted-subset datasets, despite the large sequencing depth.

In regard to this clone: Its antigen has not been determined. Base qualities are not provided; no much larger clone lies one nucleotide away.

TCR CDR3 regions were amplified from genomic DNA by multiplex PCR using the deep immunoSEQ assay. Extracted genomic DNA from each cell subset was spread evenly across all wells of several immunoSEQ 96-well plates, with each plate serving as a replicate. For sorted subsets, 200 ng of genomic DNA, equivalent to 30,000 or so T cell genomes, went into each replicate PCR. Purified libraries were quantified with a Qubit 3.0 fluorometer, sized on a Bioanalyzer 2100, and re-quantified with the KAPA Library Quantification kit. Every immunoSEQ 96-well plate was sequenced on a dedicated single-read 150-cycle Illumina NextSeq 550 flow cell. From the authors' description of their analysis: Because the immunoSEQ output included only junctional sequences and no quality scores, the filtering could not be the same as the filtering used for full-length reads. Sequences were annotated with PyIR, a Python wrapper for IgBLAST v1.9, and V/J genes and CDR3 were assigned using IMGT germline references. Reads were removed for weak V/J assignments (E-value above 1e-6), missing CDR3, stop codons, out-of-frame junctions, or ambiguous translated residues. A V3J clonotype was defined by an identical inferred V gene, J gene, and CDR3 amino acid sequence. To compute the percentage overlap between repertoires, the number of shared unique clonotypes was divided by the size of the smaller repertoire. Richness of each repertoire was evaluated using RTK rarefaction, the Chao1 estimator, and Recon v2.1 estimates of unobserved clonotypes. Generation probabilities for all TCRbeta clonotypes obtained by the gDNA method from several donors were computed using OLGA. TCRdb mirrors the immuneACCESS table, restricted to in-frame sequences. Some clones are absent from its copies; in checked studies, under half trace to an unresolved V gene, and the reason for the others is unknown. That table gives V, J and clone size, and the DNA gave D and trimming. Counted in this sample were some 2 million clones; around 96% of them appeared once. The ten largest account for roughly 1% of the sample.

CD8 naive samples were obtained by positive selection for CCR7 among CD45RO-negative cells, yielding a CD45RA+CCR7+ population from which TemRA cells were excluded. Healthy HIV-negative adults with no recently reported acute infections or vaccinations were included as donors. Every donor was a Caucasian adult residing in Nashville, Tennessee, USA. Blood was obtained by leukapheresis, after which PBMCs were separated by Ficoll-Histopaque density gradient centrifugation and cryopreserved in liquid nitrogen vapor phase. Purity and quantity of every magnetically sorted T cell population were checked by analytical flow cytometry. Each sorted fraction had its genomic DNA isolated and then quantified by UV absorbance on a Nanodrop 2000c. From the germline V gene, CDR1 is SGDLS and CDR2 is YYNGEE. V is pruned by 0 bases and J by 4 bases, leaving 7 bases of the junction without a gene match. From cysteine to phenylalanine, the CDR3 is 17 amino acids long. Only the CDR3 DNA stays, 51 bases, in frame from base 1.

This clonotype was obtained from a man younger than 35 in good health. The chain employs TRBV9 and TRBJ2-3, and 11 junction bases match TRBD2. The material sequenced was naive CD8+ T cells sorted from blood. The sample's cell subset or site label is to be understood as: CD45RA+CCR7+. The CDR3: CASSVGVSGRASDTQYF. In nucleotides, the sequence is TGTGCCAGCAGCGTAGGGGTTAGCGGGAGGGCGTCAGATACGCAGTATTTT. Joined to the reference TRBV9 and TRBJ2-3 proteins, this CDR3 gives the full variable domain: DSGVTQTPKHLITATGQRVTLRCSPRSGDLSVYWYQQSLDQGLQFLIQYYNGEERAKGNILERFSAQQFPDLHSELNLSSLELGDSALYFCASSVGVSGRASDTQYFGPGTRLTVL.